These 4 T cell receptor beta chains were sequenced from one sample in a study of CD8 T cells in Susac syndrome. RNA amounts of about 0.5 to 1 ug underwent reverse transcription with random hexamers. TCRdb re-derived calls from the immunoSEQ multiplex PCR reads in MiXCR, one entry per CDR3 protein. The sample carries about 130,000 distinct CDR3 sequences, just under 95% recorded once. The sample taken for sequencing was CD8+ T cells from PBMCs. These receptors all stem from a human donor with Susac syndrome.

A word on this clonotype: Germline is not matched at one junction end, which may reflect a read error. The chain has TRBV5-1 and TRBJ2-1, with TRBD2 identical over 7 bases. Germline V lookup: CDR1 SGHRS, CDR2 YFSETQ. This CDR3 has 17 amino acids. CDR3 loop: CAGSIAGLDGSYNEQFF. The CDR3 DNA sequence: TGCGCCGGCAGCATCGCAGGACTAGACGGGTCCTACAATGAGCAGTTCTTC.

The rearrangement uses TRBV6-6 and TRBJ2-7, with 7 nucleotides matching TRBD1. The length of the CDR3 is 14 residues. With 2 bases clipped from V and 2 bases from J, the junction kept 3 bases outside the gene matches. CDR1 is MNHNY, CDR2 SVGAGI, per germline (reference sequence). CDR3 DNA: TGTGCCAGCAGTTACCGGGGACAGACCTACGAGCAGTACTTC. It specifies CASSYRGQTYEQYF.

J is TRBJ1-1 and V is TRBV3-1; no reliable D call. The CDR3 is 12 amino acids. Germline V gene data show CDR1 as LGHDT and CDR2 as YNNKEL (reference sequence). Trimming took 3 bases from V and 1 from J, leaving 3 bases between them. The CDR3 reads CASSQENTEAFF. The CDR3 DNA sequence: TGTGCCAGCAGCCAGGAGAACACTGAAGCTTTCTTT.

This clonotype came up a few times. This rearrangement joins TRBV27 to TRBJ1-1; D is ambiguous. Trimming took 2 bases from V and 1 from J, leaving 5 bases between them. The CDR3 is 13 amino acids. Germline V gene sequence: CDR1 MNHEY, CDR2 SMNVEV (reference sequence). The CDR3 spells CASSLVSNTEAFF. In DNA form, the CDR3 reads TGTGCCAGCAGTTTAGTATCGAACACTGAAGCTTTCTTT.